This entry concerns a single T cell receptor (beta chain). Its antigen is as yet unknown. The record originates from a study of cytomegalovirus exposure and HLA in healthy donors. The CDR3 contains 11 residues. The V gene's germline CDR1 is MNHNS and CDR2 SASEGT. Trimming removed 8 bases at V and 5 bases at J, with 9 bases between. A multiplex PCR was run with 60 Vbeta primers and 13 Jbeta primers. Repertoires were generated with immunoSEQ multiplex PCR, while TCRdb's copy carries only in-frame clones and drops some. The sample has 81,000 or so clones; around 62% are singletons. Study observations and caveats: It was shown in a later analysis that HLA-associated TCR beta chains were more clonally expanded than other, equally common chains. Immune exposure information comprised only CMV serostatus. HLA-A and HLA-B allele assignments for most subjects were reportedly predicted accurately using TCR beta sequences.

The sequence came from a young woman in good health and CMV-seropositive. The chain recombines TRBV6-1 with TRBJ1-1; the D is unclear. Sequencing was carried out using PBMCs. The CDR3 coding sequence is TGTGCCAGCTGGTGGCGGACTGAAGCTTTCTTT. Its translation is CASWWRTEAFF.